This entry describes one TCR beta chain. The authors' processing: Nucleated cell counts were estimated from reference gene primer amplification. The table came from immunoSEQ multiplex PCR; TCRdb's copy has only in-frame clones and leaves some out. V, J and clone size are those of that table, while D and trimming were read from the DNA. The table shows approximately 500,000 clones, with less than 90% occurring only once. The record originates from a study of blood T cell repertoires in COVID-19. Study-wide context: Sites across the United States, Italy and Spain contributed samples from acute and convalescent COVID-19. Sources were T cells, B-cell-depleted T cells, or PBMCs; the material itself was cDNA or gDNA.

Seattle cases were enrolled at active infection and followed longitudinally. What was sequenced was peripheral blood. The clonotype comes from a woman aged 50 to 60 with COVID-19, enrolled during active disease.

The CDR3 region has the DNA TGTGCCACCAGTGCCCGCCCCGGGACAGGGGGCAGGGATTCACCCCTCCACTTT. It specifies CATSARPGTGGRDSPLHF. The chain uses TRBV24-1 and TRBJ1-6; 12 positions match TRBD1. Looked up from germline, CDR1 is KGHDR and CDR2 is SFDVKD. Trimming at V came to 5 bases and at J to 8 bases, leaving 12 bases not matched to a gene. CDR3 length: 18 residues.